This entry concerns a single T cell receptor beta chain. Its antigen is undetermined. This sample stems from a study of post-analysis software for immune sequencing data. The wider study: Disease trajectories encompassed relapsing-remitting, secondary progressive and progressive-relapsing multiple sclerosis. Study outcomes and limitations: Pronounced co-clustering by F measure was evident among identically batched samples. The study found TRBV5-6, TRBV5-1 and TRBV20-1 among about five TRBV segments more frequent in patients than controls. The study found significantly lower normalized Chao1 diversity in multiple sclerosis patients than in controls.

V was pared by 2 bases and J by 8 bases, with 16 bases between. The germline gives CDR1 LNHDA, CDR2 SQIVND (reference sequence). The CDR3 contains 15 residues. Unique-molecular-identifier-tagged TCR beta cDNA libraries were used. Each batch of roughly 0.9 to 11 million T cells produced roughly 0.5 million cDNA molecules. TCRdb used MiXCR to reprocess the PCR reads, holding one entry per CDR3 protein. Here the sample spans a few hundred thousand distinct CDR3 sequences, roughly 36% being singletons. The V and J genes are TRBV19 and TRBJ2-1; D might be TRBD2 (6 bases). The sequence came from a girl under 18 with multiple sclerosis. Specimen: blood. In DNA form, the CDR3 reads TGTGCCAGTAGTATATTAGGGGCCACGGGAGATGAGCAGTTCTTC. Protein: CASSILGATGDEQFF.